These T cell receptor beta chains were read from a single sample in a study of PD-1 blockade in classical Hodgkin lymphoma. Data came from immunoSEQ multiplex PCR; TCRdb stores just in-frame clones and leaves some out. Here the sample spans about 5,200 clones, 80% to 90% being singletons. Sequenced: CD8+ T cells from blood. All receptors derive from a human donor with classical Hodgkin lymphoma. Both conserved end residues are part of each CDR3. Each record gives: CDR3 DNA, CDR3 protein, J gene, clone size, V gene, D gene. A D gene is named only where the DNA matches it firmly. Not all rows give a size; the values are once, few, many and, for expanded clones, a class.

CDR3nt: TGTGCCAGCAGCTTAGTAGGGGCGCTTTCCCCAGTCGGCGAGCAGTACTTC
CDR3aa: CASSLVGALSPVGEQYF
j_gene: TRBJ2-7
abundance: .
v_gene: TRBV7-8
d_gene: .

CDR3nt: TGCAGCGGACAATGGGGTGAGCAGTTCTTC
CDR3aa: CSGQWGEQFF
j_gene: TRBJ2-1
abundance: .
v_gene: TRBV29-1
d_gene: .

CDR3nt: TGTGCCAGCAGTCCGTCCGACCGCGCGGGTTCACCCCTCCACTTT
CDR3aa: CASSPSDRAGSPLHF
j_gene: TRBJ1-6
abundance: few
v_gene: TRBV28
d_gene: .

CDR3nt: TGTGCCAGCAGCGTAGCAGACCAGGGTGAGCAGTTCTTC
CDR3aa: CASSVADQGEQFF
j_gene: TRBJ2-1
abundance: .
v_gene: TRBV9
d_gene: .

CDR3nt: TGTGCCAGCAGCCAAGTCGGATACACCGGGGAGCTGTTTTTT
CDR3aa: CASSQVGYTGELFF
j_gene: TRBJ2-2
abundance: .
v_gene: TRBV14
d_gene: .

CDR3nt: TGTGCCAGCAGCGCCAGCAGTGGCGAGCAGTACTTC
CDR3aa: CASSASSGEQYF
j_gene: TRBJ2-7
abundance: .
v_gene: TRBV7-9
d_gene: .

CDR3nt: TGTGCCAGCAGCGTTAGGACAGGCAGCTCCTACAATGAGCAGTTCTTC
CDR3aa: CASSVRTGSSYNEQFF
j_gene: TRBJ2-1
abundance: once
v_gene: TRBV7-6
d_gene: TRBD1

CDR3nt: TGTGCCAGCAGTTTATCTTGGGTTACTGAAGCTTTCTTT
CDR3aa: CASSLSWVTEAFF
j_gene: TRBJ1-1
abundance: .
v_gene: TRBV27
d_gene: .

CDR3nt: TGTGCCAGCAGCTTACTAGCGGGGGGCTACAATGAGCAGTTCTTC
CDR3aa: CASSLLAGGYNEQFF
j_gene: TRBJ2-1
abundance: once
v_gene: TRBV7-3
d_gene: TRBD2

CDR3nt: TGTGCCAGCAGCACCCGCGCTGGTGATCAGCCCCAGCATTTT
CDR3aa: CASSTRAGDQPQHF
j_gene: TRBJ1-5
abundance: once
v_gene: TRBV7-8
d_gene: .

CDR3nt: TGTGCCAGCAGCCTGAGAGCGGACTACAATGAGCAGTTCTTC
CDR3aa: CASSLRADYNEQFF
j_gene: TRBJ2-1
abundance: .
v_gene: TRBV7-2
d_gene: .

CDR3nt: TGTGCCAGCAGCCCACGAAGGGACTATGGCTACACCTTC
CDR3aa: CASSPRRDYGYTF
j_gene: TRBJ1-2
abundance: .
v_gene: TRBV7-9
d_gene: .

CDR3nt: TGTGCCTGGAGGCCTAGCGGGAGTTCGGTAGCCGGGGAGCTGTTTTTT
CDR3aa: CAWRPSGSSVAGELFF
j_gene: TRBJ2-2
abundance: once
v_gene: TRBV30
d_gene: TRBD2

CDR3nt: TGTGCCAGCAGCGTAGGAGATGGCTACGAGCAGTACTTC
CDR3aa: CASSVGDGYEQYF
j_gene: TRBJ2-7
abundance: .
v_gene: TRBV9
d_gene: .

CDR3nt: TGTGCCAGCAGCCCGGAGTTGGGGGGGGGCACAGATACGCAGTATTTT
CDR3aa: CASSPELGGGTDTQYF
j_gene: TRBJ2-3
abundance: once
v_gene: TRBV11-2
d_gene: TRBD2

CDR3nt: TGTGCCAGCAGCCTCCCCGGTACTAACTATGGCTACACCTTC
CDR3aa: CASSLPGTNYGYTF
j_gene: TRBJ1-2
abundance: .
v_gene: TRBV7-9
d_gene: .

CDR3nt: TGCGCCAGCAGCCAAGACGGGTCCCCACTCTCTGGAAACACCATATATTTT
CDR3aa: CASSQDGSPLSGNTIYF
j_gene: TRBJ1-3
abundance: .
v_gene: TRBV4-3
d_gene: .

CDR3nt: TGTGCCTGGAGTGTATCCCCCGGTGGGAATCAGCCCCAGCATTTT
CDR3aa: CAWSVSPGGNQPQHF
j_gene: TRBJ1-5
abundance: .
v_gene: TRBV30
d_gene: .

CDR3nt: TGTGCCAGCAGTTTACTCAACTACGAGCAGTACTTC
CDR3aa: CASSLLNYEQYF
j_gene: TRBJ2-7
abundance: .
v_gene: TRBV27
d_gene: .

CDR3nt: TGTGCCAGCAGCTTTTATGAGCAGTTCTTC
CDR3aa: CASSFYEQFF
j_gene: TRBJ2-1
abundance: .
v_gene: TRBV11-3
d_gene: .

CDR3nt: TGTGCCAGCAGCTGGGACAGGAGCTACGAGCAGTACTTC
CDR3aa: CASSWDRSYEQYF
j_gene: TRBJ2-7
abundance: .
v_gene: TRBV5-6
d_gene: TRBD1

CDR3nt: TGTGCCAGCAGCCCGACACTGGGGGCCAACGTCCTGACTTTC
CDR3aa: CASSPTLGANVLTF
j_gene: TRBJ2-6
abundance: .
v_gene: TRBV5-8
d_gene: .

CDR3nt: TGTGCCTGGAGAGAGACCTACGAGCAGTACTTC
CDR3aa: CAWRETYEQYF
j_gene: TRBJ2-7
abundance: .
v_gene: TRBV30
d_gene: .

CDR3nt: TGTGCCAGCAGTTTGGGTAGCAGCACAGATACGCAGTATTTT
CDR3aa: CASSLGSSTDTQYF
j_gene: TRBJ2-3
abundance: .
v_gene: TRBV28
d_gene: .

CDR3nt: TGTGCCAGCAGTTACTCAGACAGGGGCAACTATGGCTACACCTTC
CDR3aa: CASSYSDRGNYGYTF
j_gene: TRBJ1-2
abundance: .
v_gene: TRBV6-5
d_gene: TRBD1

CDR3nt: TGTGCCAGCAGTGGGACTTGGGGGGAGACCCAGTACTTC
CDR3aa: CASSGTWGETQYF
j_gene: TRBJ2-5
abundance: .
v_gene: TRBV25-1
d_gene: .

CDR3nt: TGTGCCACCAGCAGAGATCAGGTTACAGTTTCACCCCTCCACTTT
CDR3aa: CATSRDQVTVSPLHF
j_gene: TRBJ1-6
abundance: .
v_gene: TRBV15
d_gene: .

CDR3nt: TGTGCCAGTAGTATTAGGGGTCAGCCCCAGCATTTT
CDR3aa: CASSIRGQPQHF
j_gene: TRBJ1-5
abundance: few
v_gene: TRBV19
d_gene: .

CDR3nt: TGCAGCGTTGAAGGGAGACAGGGGGCGCGAGGCTACACCTTC
CDR3aa: CSVEGRQGARGYTF
j_gene: TRBJ1-2
abundance: .
v_gene: TRBV29-1
d_gene: TRBD1

CDR3nt: TGCGCCAGCAGCCAAGAGGCGCCGGGGACAGGGGTCGGCTACACCTTC
CDR3aa: CASSQEAPGTGVGYTF
j_gene: TRBJ1-2
abundance: .
v_gene: TRBV4-1
d_gene: TRBD1

CDR3nt: TGTGCCAGCAGCATAGACCCAAGCTCCTATAATTCACCCCTCCACTTT
CDR3aa: CASSIDPSSYNSPLHF
j_gene: TRBJ1-6
abundance: few
v_gene: TRBV28
d_gene: .

CDR3nt: TGTGCCAGCAGCTCCAGCCGAGCGCAGGGGAACTATGGCTACACCTTC
CDR3aa: CASSSSRAQGNYGYTF
j_gene: TRBJ1-2
abundance: once
v_gene: TRBV7-8
d_gene: .

CDR3nt: TGTGCCAGCAGCTTCGGGGTGAGCTCCTACAATGAGCAGTTCTTC
CDR3aa: CASSFGVSSYNEQFF
j_gene: TRBJ2-1
abundance: once
v_gene: TRBV13
d_gene: .

CDR3nt: TGTGCCAGCAGTTTAAGTTATGCCTTAGCGGGGATCGAGCAGTACTTC
CDR3aa: CASSLSYALAGIEQYF
j_gene: TRBJ2-7
abundance: .
v_gene: TRBV27
d_gene: TRBD2

CDR3nt: TGTGCCAGCAGGCTCGAGAGGATTGAAAAACTGTTTTTT
CDR3aa: CASRLERIEKLFF
j_gene: TRBJ1-4
abundance: .
v_gene: TRBV28
d_gene: .

CDR3nt: TGTGCCAGCAGCTTAACGTTGGGTCGGACCTACAATGAGCAGTTCTTC
CDR3aa: CASSLTLGRTYNEQFF
j_gene: TRBJ2-1
abundance: .
v_gene: TRBV7-9
d_gene: .

CDR3nt: TGTGCCAGCGTCCAATACAATGAGCAGTTCTTC
CDR3aa: CASVQYNEQFF
j_gene: TRBJ2-1
abundance: .
v_gene: TRBV5-6
d_gene: .

CDR3nt: TGTGCCAGCAGAGGGGGCTGGGTCACTGAAGCTTTCTTT
CDR3aa: CASRGGWVTEAFF
j_gene: TRBJ1-1
abundance: .
v_gene: TRBV2
d_gene: TRBD1

CDR3nt: TGCGCCAGCGGGGACGCGATCACTGAAGCTTTCTTT
CDR3aa: CASGDAITEAFF
j_gene: TRBJ1-1
abundance: few
v_gene: TRBV10-1
d_gene: .

CDR3nt: TGTGCCAGCAGCTGGGGGACAGCGCAAAATCAGCCCCAGCATTTT
CDR3aa: CASSWGTAQNQPQHF
j_gene: TRBJ1-5
abundance: .
v_gene: TRBV5-8
d_gene: TRBD1

CDR3nt: TGTGCCAGCAGCTTAGGTGGAGATACGCAGTATTTT
CDR3aa: CASSLGGDTQYF
j_gene: TRBJ2-3
abundance: .
v_gene: TRBV5-4
d_gene: .

CDR3nt: TGTGCCTGGGGCTTCGACCGGGATAGCAATCAGCCCCAGCATTTT
CDR3aa: CAWGFDRDSNQPQHF
j_gene: TRBJ1-5
abundance: .
v_gene: TRBV30
d_gene: .

CDR3nt: TGCGCCAGTTCAGGGGGGGGGCCTGAAGCTTTCTTT
CDR3aa: CASSGGGPEAFF
j_gene: TRBJ1-1
abundance: .
v_gene: TRBV4-3
d_gene: TRBD1

CDR3nt: TGTGCCAGCAGCTTAGTTAAAGGGCCCCCTACCTATGGCTACACCTTC
CDR3aa: CASSLVKGPPTYGYTF
j_gene: TRBJ1-2
abundance: .
v_gene: TRBV7-6
d_gene: .

CDR3nt: TGTGCCAGTAGGACAGGGGGCCACACTGAAGCTTTCTTT
CDR3aa: CASRTGGHTEAFF
j_gene: TRBJ1-1
abundance: .
v_gene: TRBV19
d_gene: TRBD1

CDR3nt: TGTGCCAGCAGCTTTATCGGGGTGGGCCCCTACACTGAAGCTTTCTTT
CDR3aa: CASSFIGVGPYTEAFF
j_gene: TRBJ1-1
abundance: .
v_gene: TRBV7-9
d_gene: .

CDR3nt: TGTGCCTGGAGTGTCGGAGCGGGACGCACAGATACGCAGTATTTT
CDR3aa: CAWSVGAGRTDTQYF
j_gene: TRBJ2-3
abundance: .
v_gene: TRBV30
d_gene: TRBD2